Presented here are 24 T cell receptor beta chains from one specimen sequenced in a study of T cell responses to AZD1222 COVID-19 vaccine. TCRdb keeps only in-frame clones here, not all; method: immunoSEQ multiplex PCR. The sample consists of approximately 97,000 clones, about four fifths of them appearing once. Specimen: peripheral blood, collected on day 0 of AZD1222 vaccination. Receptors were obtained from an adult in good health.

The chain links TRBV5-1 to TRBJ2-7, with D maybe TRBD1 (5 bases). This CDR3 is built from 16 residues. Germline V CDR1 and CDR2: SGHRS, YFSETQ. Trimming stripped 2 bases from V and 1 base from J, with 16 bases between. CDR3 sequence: CASSFNSDSFSYEQYF. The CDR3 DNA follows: TGCGCCAGCAGCTTCAACTCAGACAGCTTTTCCTACGAGCAGTACTTC.

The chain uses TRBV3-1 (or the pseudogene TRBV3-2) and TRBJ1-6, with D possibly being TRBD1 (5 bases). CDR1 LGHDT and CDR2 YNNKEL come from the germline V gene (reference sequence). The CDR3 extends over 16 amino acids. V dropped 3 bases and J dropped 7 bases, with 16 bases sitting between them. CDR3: CASSHRGINGNSPLHF. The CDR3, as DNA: TGTGCCAGCAGCCATCGGGGCATTAATGGGAATTCACCCCTCCACTTT.

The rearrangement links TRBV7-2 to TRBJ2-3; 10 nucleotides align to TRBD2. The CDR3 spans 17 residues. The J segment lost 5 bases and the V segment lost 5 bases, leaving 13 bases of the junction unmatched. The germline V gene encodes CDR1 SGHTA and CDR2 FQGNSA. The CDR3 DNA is TGTGCCAGCAGCCGCTATTTAGCGGGGGGCCGGATAGATACGCAGTATTTT. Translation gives CASSRYLAGGRIDTQYF.

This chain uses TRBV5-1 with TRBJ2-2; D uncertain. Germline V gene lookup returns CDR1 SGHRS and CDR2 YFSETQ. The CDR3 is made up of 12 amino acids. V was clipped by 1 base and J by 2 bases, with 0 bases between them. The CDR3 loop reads CASSLNTGELFF. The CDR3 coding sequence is TGCGCCAGCAGCTTGAACACCGGGGAGCTGTTTTTT.

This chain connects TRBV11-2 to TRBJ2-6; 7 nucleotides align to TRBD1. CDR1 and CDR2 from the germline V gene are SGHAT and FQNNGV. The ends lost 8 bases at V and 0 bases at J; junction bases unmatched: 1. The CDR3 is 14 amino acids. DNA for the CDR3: TGTGCCAGCGGGGACAGCTCTGGGGCCAACGTCCTGACTTTC. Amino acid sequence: CASGDSSGANVLTF.

Written as DNA, the CDR3 is TGTGCCAGTAGTATGCTGGGGACGGTAACTAGCACAGATACGCAGTATTTT. It translates to CASSMLGTVTSTDTQYF. The V call is TRBV19, the J call TRBJ2-3, with D perhaps assigned TRBD1 or TRBD2 (5 bases each). The length of the CDR3 is 17 residues. V was clipped by 3 bases and J by 0 bases, with 16 bases between them. Germline V gene lookup returns CDR1 LNHDA and CDR2 SQIVND (reference sequence).

The CDR3 region is CASSLDPLGMRTGASNQPQHF. For the CDR3, the DNA is TGCGCCAGCAGCTTGGACCCCCTGGGGATGAGGACAGGGGCTAGCAATCAGCCCCAGCATTTT. This chain connects TRBV5-1 to TRBJ1-5; 9 bases match TRBD1. V shed 0 bases, J shed 0 bases, and the junction held 16 bases outside the gene matches. Germline V gene sequence: CDR1 SGHRS, CDR2 YFSETQ. CDR3 length: 21 residues. Complete variable domain (other parts from reference TRBV5-1 and TRBJ1-5): KAGVTQTPRYLIKTRGQQVTLSCSPISGHRSVSWYQQTPGQGLQFLFEYFSETQRNKGNFPGRFSGRQFSNSRSEMNVSTLELGDSALYLCASSLDPLGMRTGASNQPQHFGDGTRLSIL.

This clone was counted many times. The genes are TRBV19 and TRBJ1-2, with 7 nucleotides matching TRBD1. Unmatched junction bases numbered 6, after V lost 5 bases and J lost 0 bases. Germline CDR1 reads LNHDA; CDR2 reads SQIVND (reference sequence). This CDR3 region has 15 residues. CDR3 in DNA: TGTGCCAGTAGTCCCGGGACAGCCACTAACTATGGCTACACCTTC. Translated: CASSPGTATNYGYTF.

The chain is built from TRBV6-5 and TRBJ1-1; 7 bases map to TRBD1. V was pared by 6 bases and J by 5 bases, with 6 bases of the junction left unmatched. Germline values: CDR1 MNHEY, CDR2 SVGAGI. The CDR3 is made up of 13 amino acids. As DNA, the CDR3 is TGTGCCAGCAGACCAGACAGGGCGACTGAAGCTTTCTTT. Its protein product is CASRPDRATEAFF.

The CDR3 here is CASSRGGRTADTQYF. Written as DNA, the CDR3 is TGTGCCAGCAGTCGTGGGGGGAGGACCGCAGATACGCAGTATTTT. The chain has TRBV11-3 and TRBJ2-3, with D perhaps TRBD2 (6 bases). Trimming stripped 6 bases from V and 4 bases from J, with 17 bases between. Germline V CDR1 and CDR2: SGHNT, YENEEA. CDR3 length: 15 amino acids.

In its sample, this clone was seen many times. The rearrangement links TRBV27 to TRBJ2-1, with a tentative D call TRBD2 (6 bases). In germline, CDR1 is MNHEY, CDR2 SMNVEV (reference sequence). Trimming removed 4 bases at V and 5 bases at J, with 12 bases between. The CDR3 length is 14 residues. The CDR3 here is CASSSRTTDNEQFF. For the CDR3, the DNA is TGTGCCAGCAGTTCTCGGACTACCGACAATGAGCAGTTCTTC.

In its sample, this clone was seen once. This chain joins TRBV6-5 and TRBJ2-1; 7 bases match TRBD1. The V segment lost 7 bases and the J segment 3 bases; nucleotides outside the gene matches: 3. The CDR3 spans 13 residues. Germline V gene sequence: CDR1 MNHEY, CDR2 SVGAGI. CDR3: CASTRDSYNEQFF. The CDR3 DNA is TGTGCCAGCACCCGGGACAGCTACAATGAGCAGTTCTTC.

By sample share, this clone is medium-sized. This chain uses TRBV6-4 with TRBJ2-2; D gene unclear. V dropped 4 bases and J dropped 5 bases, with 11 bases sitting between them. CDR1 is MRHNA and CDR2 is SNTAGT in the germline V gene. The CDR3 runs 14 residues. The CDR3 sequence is CASSASPGTGELFF. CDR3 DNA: TGTGCCAGCAGTGCTTCCCCGGGTACCGGGGAGCTGTTTTTT.

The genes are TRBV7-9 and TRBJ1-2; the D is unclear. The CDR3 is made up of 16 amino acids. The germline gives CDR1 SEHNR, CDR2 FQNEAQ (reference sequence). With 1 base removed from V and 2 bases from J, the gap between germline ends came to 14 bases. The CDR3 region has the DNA TGTGCCAGCAGCTTAGAGGTAACAGATTTGAACTATGGCTACACCTTC. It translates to CASSLEVTDLNYGYTF.

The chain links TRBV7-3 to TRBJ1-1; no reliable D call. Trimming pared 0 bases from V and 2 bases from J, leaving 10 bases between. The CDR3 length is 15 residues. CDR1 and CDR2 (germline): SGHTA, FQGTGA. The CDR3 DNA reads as TGTGCCAGCAGCTTAACCCGTGGACCTAACACTGAAGCTTTCTTT. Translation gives CASSLTRGPNTEAFF.

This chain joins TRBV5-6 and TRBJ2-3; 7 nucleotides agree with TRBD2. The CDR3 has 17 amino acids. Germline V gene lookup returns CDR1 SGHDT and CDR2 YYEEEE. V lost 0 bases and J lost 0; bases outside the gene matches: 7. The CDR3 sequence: CASSLALTAGSTDTQYF. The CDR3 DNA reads TGTGCCAGCAGCTTGGCCCTAACAGCGGGGAGCACAGATACGCAGTATTTT.

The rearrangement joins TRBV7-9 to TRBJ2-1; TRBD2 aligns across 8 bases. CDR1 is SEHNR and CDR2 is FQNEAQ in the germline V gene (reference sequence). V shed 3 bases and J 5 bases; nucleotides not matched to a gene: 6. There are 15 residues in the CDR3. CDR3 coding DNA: TGTGCCAGCAGCTTCCGACTAGCGAGAAACAATGAGCAGTTCTTC. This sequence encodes CASSFRLARNNEQFF.

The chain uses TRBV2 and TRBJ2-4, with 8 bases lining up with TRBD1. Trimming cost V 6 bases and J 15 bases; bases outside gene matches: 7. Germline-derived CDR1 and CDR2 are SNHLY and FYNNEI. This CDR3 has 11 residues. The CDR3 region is CASSVRDRSYF. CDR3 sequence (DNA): TGTGCCAGCAGCGTCCGGGACAGGTCGTACTTC.

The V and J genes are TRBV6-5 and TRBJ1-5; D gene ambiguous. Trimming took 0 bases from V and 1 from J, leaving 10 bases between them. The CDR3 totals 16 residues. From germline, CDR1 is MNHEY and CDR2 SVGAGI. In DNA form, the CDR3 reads TGTGCCAGCAGTTACTCCGGCCCCTTAAGCAATCAGCCCCAGCATTTT. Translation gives CASSYSGPLSNQPQHF.

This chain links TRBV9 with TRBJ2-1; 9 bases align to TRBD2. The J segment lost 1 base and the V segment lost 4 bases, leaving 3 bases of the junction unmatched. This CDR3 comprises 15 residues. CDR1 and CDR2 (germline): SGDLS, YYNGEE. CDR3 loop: CASSLAGNSYNEQFF. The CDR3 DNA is TGTGCCAGCAGCCTAGCGGGGAATTCCTACAATGAGCAGTTCTTC.

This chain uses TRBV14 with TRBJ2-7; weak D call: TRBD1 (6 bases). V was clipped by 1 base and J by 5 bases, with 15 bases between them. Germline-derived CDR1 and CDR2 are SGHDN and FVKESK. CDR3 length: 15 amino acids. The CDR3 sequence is CASSQVAGAGHEQYF. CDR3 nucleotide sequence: TGTGCCAGCAGCCAAGTGGCAGGGGCGGGCCACGAGCAGTACTTC.

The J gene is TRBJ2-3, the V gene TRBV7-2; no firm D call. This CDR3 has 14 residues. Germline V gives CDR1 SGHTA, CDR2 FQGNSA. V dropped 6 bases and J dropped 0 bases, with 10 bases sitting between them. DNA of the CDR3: TGTGCCAGCAGGCCCGGCGGTAGCACAGATACGCAGTATTTT. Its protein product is CASRPGGSTDTQYF.

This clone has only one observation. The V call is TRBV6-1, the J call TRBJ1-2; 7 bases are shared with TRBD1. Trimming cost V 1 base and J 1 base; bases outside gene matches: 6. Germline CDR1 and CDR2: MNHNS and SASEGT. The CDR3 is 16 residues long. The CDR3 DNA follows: TGTGCCAGCAGTGAAGGTGGGAGGGGGCGTAACTATGGCTACACCTTC. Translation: CASSEGGRGRNYGYTF.

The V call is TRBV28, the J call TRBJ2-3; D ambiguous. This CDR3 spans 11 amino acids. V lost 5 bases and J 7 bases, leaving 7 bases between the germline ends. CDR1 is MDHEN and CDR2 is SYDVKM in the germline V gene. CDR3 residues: CASSPSHTQYF. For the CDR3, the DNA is TGTGCCAGCAGTCCCAGTCATACGCAGTATTTT. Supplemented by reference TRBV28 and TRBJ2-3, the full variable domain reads DVKVTQSSRYLVKRTGEKVFLECVQDMDHENMFWYRQDPGLGLRLIYFSYDVKMKEKGDIPEGYSVSREKKERFSLILESASTNQTSMYLCASSPSHTQYFGPGTRLTVL.